This is a list of T cell receptor beta chains from one sample in a study of cytomegalovirus exposure and HLA in healthy donors. Assay: immunoSEQ multiplex PCR; the TCRdb copy retains only in-frame clones and omits some. The sample shows roughly 100,000 clones, 60% to 80% of them seen only once. Material for sequencing was PBMCs. All receptors come from a man in his forties or fifties in good health and CMV-seropositive. CDR3s include the opening cysteine and the closing phenylalanine or tryptophan. D genes are given only for firm matches. Rows give clone size only sometimes, using once, few, many, or a class for an expanded clone.

j_call,d_call,v_call,clone_size,cdr3_aa,cdr3_nt
TRBJ2-7,-,TRBV9,once,CASSVVPSSYEQYF,TGTGCCAGCAGCGTCGTGCCTAGCTCCTACGAGCAGTACTTC
TRBJ1-1,-,TRBV29-1,-,CSVEESIRTEAFF,TGCAGCGTTGAAGAAAGCATTCGCACTGAAGCTTTCTTT
TRBJ2-1,TRBD1,TRBV9,-,CASSSQGNSYNEQFF,TGTGCCAGCAGCTCACAGGGGAACTCCTACAATGAGCAGTTCTTC
TRBJ2-5,TRBD2,TRBV19,-,CASKDGGREETQYF,TGTGCCAGTAAGGACGGCGGGAGGGAAGAGACCCAGTACTTC
TRBJ2-3,-,TRBV6-6,-,CASSYGGATDTQYF,TGTGCCAGCAGTTACGGGGGCGCCACAGATACGCAGTATTTT
TRBJ1-4,-,TRBV28,-,CASSFPGIATNEKLFF,TGTGCCAGCAGTTTCCCAGGGATTGCAACTAATGAAAAACTGTTTTTT
TRBJ2-7,-,TRBV12-1,few,CASSRRLADLEFSSYEQYF,TGTGCCAGCAGCCGCCGACTAGCGGACCTAGAATTTAGCTCCTACGAGCAGTACTTC
TRBJ1-2,-,TRBV13,-,CASSTRGTALRGYTF,TGTGCCAGCAGCACGAGGGGGACCGCCCTGAGAGGCTACACCTTC
TRBJ1-1,-,TRBV28,-,CASSSLAQGLSTEAFF,TGTGCCAGCAGTTCACTTGCCCAGGGCCTGAGCACTGAAGCTTTCTTT
TRBJ2-7,-,TRBV5-6,-,CASSPGVTSYEQYF,TGTGCCAGCAGTCCAGGGGTGACCTCCTACGAGCAGTACTTC
TRBJ1-5,TRBD1,TRBV4-1,few,CASSHILRGRNQPQHF,TGCGCCAGCAGCCATATCCTCAGGGGGAGGAATCAGCCCCAGCATTTT
TRBJ2-7,TRBD2,TRBV6-1,-,CASSEAAAGGRRYF,TGTGCCAGCAGTGAAGCGGCGGCGGGGGGCCGAAGGTACTTC
TRBJ1-1,-,TRBV27,-,CASSFGGMNTEAFF,TGTGCCAGCAGTTTCGGGGGAATGAACACTGAAGCTTTCTTT
TRBJ2-3,-,TRBV27,-,CASSLSPGSDTQYF,TGTGCCAGCAGTTTATCTCCAGGTTCAGATACGCAGTATTTT
TRBJ2-1,-,TRBV7-2,-,CASSLDGLYNEQFF,TGTGCCAGCAGCTTAGACGGACTCTACAATGAGCAGTTCTTC
TRBJ1-2,-,TRBV29-1,-,CSVVSHSTYGYTF,TGCAGCGTTGTTTCCCACAGCACCTATGGCTACACCTTC
TRBJ2-7,TRBD1,TRBV14,-,CASSRGGGWTGASAREQYF,TGTGCCAGCAGCCGTGGGGGGGGGTGGACAGGGGCGAGTGCGAGGGAGCAGTACTTC
TRBJ2-3,-,TRBV6-1,few,CASKREVGTDTQYF,TGTGCCAGCAAGAGGGAGGTGGGCACAGATACGCAGTATTTT
TRBJ2-3,-,TRBV5-4,-,CASSDHSPSTDTQYF,TGTGCCAGCAGCGACCATAGCCCTAGCACAGATACGCAGTATTTT
TRBJ1-2,-,TRBV7-3,-,CASSRGGQSGGYTF,TGTGCCAGCAGCAGGGGAGGGCAGTCTGGCGGCTACACCTTC
TRBJ2-1,-,TRBV19,-,CASSMASSGEQFF,TGTGCCAGTAGTATGGCTAGTTCGGGTGAGCAGTTCTTC
TRBJ2-1,TRBD1,TRBV7-3,-,CASSPGQGENNEQFF,TGTGCCAGCAGTCCCGGTCAGGGGGAAAACAATGAGCAGTTCTTC
TRBJ1-5,-,TRBV6-5,-,CASSLEGWDQPQHF,TGTGCCAGCAGTTTAGAGGGATGGGATCAGCCCCAGCATTTT
TRBJ1-5,-,TRBV1,-,CTSSQDGRQGVVQPQHF,TGCACCAGCAGCCAAGACGGGCGGCAGGGGGTCGTCCAGCCCCAGCATTTT
TRBJ2-7,-,TRBV5-1,-,CASQWGTGLNYEQYF,TGCGCCAGCCAGTGGGGCACAGGGCTAAACTACGAGCAGTACTTC
TRBJ2-5,TRBD1,TRBV5-4,-,CASSLRTGETQYF,TGTGCCAGCAGCTTAAGGACAGGGGAGACCCAGTACTTC
TRBJ2-2,TRBD1,TRBV4-2,few,CASSLPGQDLTGELFF,TGTGCCAGCAGCCTCCCGGGACAGGATCTCACCGGGGAGCTGTTTTTT
TRBJ1-5,-,TRBV10-3,few,CAISEEQVGRQPQHF,TGTGCCATCAGTGAGGAACAGGTCGGAAGGCAGCCCCAGCATTTT
TRBJ2-5,-,TRBV5-1,-,CASRATGQFQETQYF,TGCGCCAGCAGGGCTACTGGACAGTTCCAAGAGACCCAGTACTTC
TRBJ1-2,TRBD1,TRBV9,-,CASSVEDRGNYGYTF,TGTGCCAGCAGCGTAGAGGACAGGGGTAACTATGGCTACACCTTC
TRBJ2-7,TRBD1,TRBV7-9,once,CASLTGGSYEQYF,TGTGCCAGCCTGACAGGGGGTTCCTACGAGCAGTACTTC
TRBJ2-5,TRBD2,TRBV7-3,-,CASSSGTSGIAETQYF,TGTGCCAGCAGCTCCGGGACTAGTGGAATCGCAGAGACCCAGTACTTC
TRBJ2-3,-,TRBV4-2,-,CASSQDRIARDTQYF,TGTGCCAGCAGCCAAGATAGAATAGCTCGAGATACGCAGTATTTT
TRBJ1-1,-,TRBV5-4,-,CASSFEAFF,TGTGCCAGCAGCTTCGAGGCTTTCTTT
TRBJ2-6,TRBD1,TRBV5-6,-,CASSLETGQAISGANVLTF,TGTGCCAGCAGCTTGGAAACGGGACAGGCTATCTCTGGGGCCAACGTCCTGACTTTC
TRBJ1-1,TRBD1,TRBV6-1,-,CASRGGRQGTTEAFF,TGTGCCAGCAGGGGGGGACGACAGGGTACTACTGAAGCTTTCTTT
TRBJ2-7,TRBD1,TRBV27,-,CASEAPGQRYEQYF,TGTGCCAGTGAAGCCCCGGGACAGAGATACGAGCAGTACTTC
TRBJ2-1,-,TRBV5-1,-,CASSSWAQVRNEQFF,TGCGCCAGCAGTTCCTGGGCCCAGGTTAGGAATGAGCAGTTCTTC
TRBJ2-1,-,TRBV10-3,-,CAISGRDNEQFF,TGTGCCATCAGTGGTCGAGATAATGAGCAGTTCTTC
TRBJ1-3,TRBD1,TRBV2,-,CASRPGTGAGNTIYF,TGTGCCAGCAGGCCCGGGACAGGGGCTGGAAACACCATATATTTT
TRBJ1-3,-,TRBV9,-,CASSVYPGNTIYF,TGTGCCAGCAGCGTCTACCCTGGAAACACCATATATTTT
TRBJ2-5,TRBD1,TRBV5-1,-,CASSTGQGGETQYF,TGCGCCAGCAGCACCGGACAGGGCGGGGAGACCCAGTACTTC
TRBJ2-7,TRBD2,TRBV27,-,CASGSLGLVYEQYF,TGTGCCAGCGGAAGCTTAGGACTAGTCTACGAGCAGTACTTC
TRBJ2-2,-,TRBV5-1,-,CASNWGTNTGELFF,TGCGCCAGCAACTGGGGCACAAACACCGGGGAGCTGTTTTTT
TRBJ2-2,TRBD1,TRBV25-1,-,CASSVGQGGRELFF,TGTGCCAGCAGTGTTGGACAGGGGGGCCGGGAGCTGTTTTTT
TRBJ2-2,-,TRBV27,-,CASTPEINRERSTGELFF,TGTGCCAGCACCCCGGAGATTAACAGGGAGCGTAGCACCGGGGAGCTGTTTTTT
TRBJ1-4,-,TRBV6-1,-,CASVTRGSDEKLFF,TGTGCCAGCGTCACTAGGGGGAGCGATGAAAAACTGTTTTTT
TRBJ2-1,TRBD1,TRBV13,-,CASSAPGQGNNEQFF,TGTGCCAGCAGCGCCCCGGGACAGGGTAACAATGAGCAGTTCTTC
TRBJ2-3,-,TRBV6-1,-,CASSEALWLTRSTDTQYF,TGTGCCAGCAGTGAAGCGCTTTGGCTTACCCGTAGCACAGATACGCAGTATTTT
TRBJ2-3,TRBD2,TRBV29-1,-,CSVEGLAIDTQYF,TGCAGCGTTGAGGGACTAGCGATAGATACGCAGTATTTT
TRBJ2-1,-,TRBV5-4,-,CASSPTRDNEQFF,TGTGCCAGCAGCCCGACTAGAGACAATGAGCAGTTCTTC
TRBJ1-1,-,TRBV5-1,few,CASSLEPRVTYEAFF,TGCGCCAGCAGCTTGGAACCCAGGGTCACCTATGAAGCTTTCTTT
TRBJ2-3,TRBD1,TRBV4-1,-,CASSQEGTGGLTDTQYF,TGCGCCAGCAGCCAAGAGGGGACAGGGGGCCTCACAGATACGCAGTATTTT
TRBJ2-7,TRBD2,TRBV7-9,once,CASSTRFGLAGAGEQYF,TGTGCCAGCAGCACCCGATTCGGACTAGCGGGAGCGGGCGAGCAGTACTTC
TRBJ1-2,TRBD1,TRBV7-8,few,CASSSRGQANYGYTF,TGTGCCAGCAGCTCGAGGGGACAGGCTAACTATGGCTACACCTTC
TRBJ2-7,-,TRBV2,-,CASRSGRPYEQYF,TGTGCCAGCAGGAGCGGACGACCCTACGAGCAGTACTTC
TRBJ2-5,-,TRBV10-3,-,CAISDPLTGETQYF,TGTGCCATCAGTGATCCACTAACAGGAGAGACCCAGTACTTC
TRBJ2-2,TRBD1,TRBV2,-,CASSRQGARNTGELFF,TGTGCCAGCAGTAGACAGGGGGCGCGGAACACCGGGGAGCTGTTTTTT
TRBJ1-4,-,TRBV10-1,-,CASSESGQGNEKLFF,TGCGCCAGCAGTGAGTCGGGTCAGGGAAATGAAAAACTGTTTTTT
TRBJ2-6,TRBD1,TRBV2,-,CASSGQGVAGANVLTF,TGTGCCAGCAGTGGACAGGGCGTCGCTGGGGCCAACGTCCTGACTTTC